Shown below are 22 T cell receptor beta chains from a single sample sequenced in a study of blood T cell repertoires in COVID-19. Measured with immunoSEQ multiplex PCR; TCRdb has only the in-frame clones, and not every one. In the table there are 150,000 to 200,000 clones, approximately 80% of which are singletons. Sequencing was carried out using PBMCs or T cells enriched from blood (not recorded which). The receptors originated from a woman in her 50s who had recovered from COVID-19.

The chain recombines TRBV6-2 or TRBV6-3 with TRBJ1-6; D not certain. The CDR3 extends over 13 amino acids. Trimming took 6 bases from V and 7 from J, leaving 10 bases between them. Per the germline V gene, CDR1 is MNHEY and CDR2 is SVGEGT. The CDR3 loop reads CASSALRNSPLHF. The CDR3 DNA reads TGTGCCAGCAGCGCCCTCAGGAATTCACCCCTCCACTTT.

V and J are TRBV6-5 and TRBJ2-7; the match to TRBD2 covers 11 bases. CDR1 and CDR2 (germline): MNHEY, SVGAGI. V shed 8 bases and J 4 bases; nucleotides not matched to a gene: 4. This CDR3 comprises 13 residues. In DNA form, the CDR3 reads TGTGCCAGCGGGGGGACTAGCGGTTACGAGCAGTACTTC. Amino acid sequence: CASGGTSGYEQYF.

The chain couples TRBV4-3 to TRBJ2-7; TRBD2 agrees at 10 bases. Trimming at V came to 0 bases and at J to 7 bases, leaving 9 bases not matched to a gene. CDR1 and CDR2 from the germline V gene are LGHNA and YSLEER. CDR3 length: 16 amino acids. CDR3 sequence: CASSQDSSGGRGEQYF. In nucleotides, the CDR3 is TGCGCCAGCAGCCAAGACTCTAGCGGGGGCCGGGGTGAGCAGTACTTC.

CDR3 sequence (DNA): TGTGCCAGCAGCTTAGGGACTAGACAGTTCTTC. This translates into CASSLGTRQFF. The V and J genes are TRBV7-2 and TRBJ2-1, with 7 bases lining up with TRBD2. The CDR3 loop spans 11 amino acids. The germline gives CDR1 SGHTA, CDR2 FQGNSA. The J segment lost 13 bases and the V segment lost 1 base, leaving 1 base of the junction unmatched.

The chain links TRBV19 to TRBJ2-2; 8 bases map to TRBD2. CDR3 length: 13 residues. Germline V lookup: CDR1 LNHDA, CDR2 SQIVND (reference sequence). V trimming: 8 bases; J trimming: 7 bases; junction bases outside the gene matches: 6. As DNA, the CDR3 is TGTGCCAGTTCCCGACTAGCGAACGGGGAGCTGTTTTTT. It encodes CASSRLANGELFF.

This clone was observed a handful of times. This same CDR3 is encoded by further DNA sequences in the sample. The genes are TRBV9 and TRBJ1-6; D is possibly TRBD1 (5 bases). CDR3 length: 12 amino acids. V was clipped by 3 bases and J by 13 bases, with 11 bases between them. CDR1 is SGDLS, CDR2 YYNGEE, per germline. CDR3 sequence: CASSGGDSPLHF. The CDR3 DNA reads TGTGCCAGCAGCGGCGGAGACAGCCCCCTCCACTTT.

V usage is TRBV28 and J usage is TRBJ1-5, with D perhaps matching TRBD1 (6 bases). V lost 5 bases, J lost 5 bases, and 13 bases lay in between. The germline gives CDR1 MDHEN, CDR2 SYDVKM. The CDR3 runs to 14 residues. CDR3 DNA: TGTGCCAGCAGTCCTAGGGGGGGTTATCAGCCCCAGCATTTT. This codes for CASSPRGGYQPQHF.

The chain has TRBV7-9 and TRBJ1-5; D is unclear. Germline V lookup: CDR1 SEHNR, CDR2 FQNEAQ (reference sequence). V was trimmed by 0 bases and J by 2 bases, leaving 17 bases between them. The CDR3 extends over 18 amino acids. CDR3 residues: CASSLAPTGRNRNQPQHF. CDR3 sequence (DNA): TGTGCCAGCAGCTTAGCCCCCACCGGCAGGAACCGCAATCAGCCCCAGCATTTT.

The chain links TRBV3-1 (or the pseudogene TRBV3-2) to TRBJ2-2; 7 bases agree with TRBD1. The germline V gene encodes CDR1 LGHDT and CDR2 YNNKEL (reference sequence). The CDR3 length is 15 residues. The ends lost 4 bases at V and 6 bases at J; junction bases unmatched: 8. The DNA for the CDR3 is TGTGCCAGCAGCCCCAGACAGGGAGTGCCCGGGGAGCTGTTTTTT. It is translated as CASSPRQGVPGELFF.

CDR3 in amino acids: CATSLIAADYNEQFF. The CDR3 DNA reads TGTGCCACCTCCTTAATAGCGGCTGACTACAATGAGCAGTTCTTC. V is TRBV4-2 and J is TRBJ2-1; the D gene is possibly TRBD2 (6 bases). Germline V gives CDR1 LGHNA, CDR2 YNFKEQ. This CDR3 has 15 amino acids. V was trimmed by 10 bases and J by 3 bases, leaving 19 bases between them.

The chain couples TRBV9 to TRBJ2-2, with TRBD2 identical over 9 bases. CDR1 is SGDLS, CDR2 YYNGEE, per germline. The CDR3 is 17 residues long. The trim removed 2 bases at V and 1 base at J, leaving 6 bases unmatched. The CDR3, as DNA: TGTGCCAGCAGCGTCCTTAGCGGGAGAGTGAACACCGGGGAGCTGTTTTTT. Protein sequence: CASSVLSGRVNTGELFF.

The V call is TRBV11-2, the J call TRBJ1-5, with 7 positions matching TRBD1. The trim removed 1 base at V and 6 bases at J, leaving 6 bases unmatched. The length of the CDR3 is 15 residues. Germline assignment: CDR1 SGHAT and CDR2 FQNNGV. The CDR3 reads CASSLGTTGIQPQHF. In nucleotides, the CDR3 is TGTGCCAGCAGCTTAGGGACGACAGGGATTCAGCCCCAGCATTTT. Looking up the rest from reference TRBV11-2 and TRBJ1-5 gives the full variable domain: EAGVAQSPRYKIIEKRQSVAFWCNPISGHATLYWYQQILGQGPKLLIQFQNNGVVDDSQLPKDRFSAERLKGVDSTLKIQPAKLEDSAVYLCASSLGTTGIQPQHFGDGTRLSIL.

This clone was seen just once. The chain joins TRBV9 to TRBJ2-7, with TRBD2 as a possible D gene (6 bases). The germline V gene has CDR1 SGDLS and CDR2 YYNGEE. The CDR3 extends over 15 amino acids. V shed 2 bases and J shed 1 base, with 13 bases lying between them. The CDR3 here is CASSVSGSGSYEQYF. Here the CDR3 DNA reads TGTGCCAGCAGCGTCTCCGGGAGCGGGTCCTACGAGCAGTACTTC. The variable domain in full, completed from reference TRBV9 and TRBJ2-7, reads DSGVTQTPKHLITATGQRVTLRCSPRSGDLSVYWYQQSLDQGLQFLIQYYNGEERAKGNILERFSAQQFPDLHSELNLSSLELGDSALYFCASSVSGSGSYEQYFGPGTRLTVT.

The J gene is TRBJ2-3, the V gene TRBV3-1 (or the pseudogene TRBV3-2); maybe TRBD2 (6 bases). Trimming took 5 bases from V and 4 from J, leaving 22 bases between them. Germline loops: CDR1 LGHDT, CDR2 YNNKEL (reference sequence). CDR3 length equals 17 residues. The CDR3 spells CASSSNTGGTLPDTQYF. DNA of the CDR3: TGTGCCAGCAGCTCAAATACGGGCGGGACCCTACCAGATACGCAGTATTTT.

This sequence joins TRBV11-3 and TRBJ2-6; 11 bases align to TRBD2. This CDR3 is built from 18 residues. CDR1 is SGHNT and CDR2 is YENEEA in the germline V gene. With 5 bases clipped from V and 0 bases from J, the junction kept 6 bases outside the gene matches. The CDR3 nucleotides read TGTGCCAGCAGCCCAGGACTAGCGGGTTACTCTGGGGCCAACGTCCTGACTTTC. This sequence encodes CASSPGLAGYSGANVLTF.

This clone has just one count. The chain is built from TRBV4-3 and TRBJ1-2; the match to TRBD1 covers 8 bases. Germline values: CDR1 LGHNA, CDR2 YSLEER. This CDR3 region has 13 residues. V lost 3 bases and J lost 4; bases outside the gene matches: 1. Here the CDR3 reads CASSHGTGYGYTF. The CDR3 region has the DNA TGCGCCAGCAGCCACGGGACAGGCTATGGCTACACCTTC.

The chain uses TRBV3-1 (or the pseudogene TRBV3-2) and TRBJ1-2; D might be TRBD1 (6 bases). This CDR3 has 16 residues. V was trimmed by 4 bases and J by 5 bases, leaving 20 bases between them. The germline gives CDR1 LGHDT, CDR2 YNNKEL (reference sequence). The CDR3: CASSPLRDTLRYGYTF. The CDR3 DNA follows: TGTGCCAGCAGCCCCCTCCGGGACACCCTTCGTTATGGCTACACCTTC.

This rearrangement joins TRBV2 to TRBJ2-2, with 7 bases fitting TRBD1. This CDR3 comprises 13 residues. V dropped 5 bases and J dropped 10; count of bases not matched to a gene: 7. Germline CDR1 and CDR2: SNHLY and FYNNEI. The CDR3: CASSSYRGAELFF. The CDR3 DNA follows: TGTGCCAGCAGTTCCTACAGGGGCGCGGAGCTGTTTTTT.

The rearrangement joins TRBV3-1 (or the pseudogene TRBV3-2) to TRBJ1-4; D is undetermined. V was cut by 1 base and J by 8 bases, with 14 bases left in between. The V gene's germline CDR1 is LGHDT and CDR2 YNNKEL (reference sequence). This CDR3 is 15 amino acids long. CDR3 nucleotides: TGTGCCAGCAGCCAAGGTGGGAGGGTCCGCGAAAAACTGTTTTTT. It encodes CASSQGGRVREKLFF.

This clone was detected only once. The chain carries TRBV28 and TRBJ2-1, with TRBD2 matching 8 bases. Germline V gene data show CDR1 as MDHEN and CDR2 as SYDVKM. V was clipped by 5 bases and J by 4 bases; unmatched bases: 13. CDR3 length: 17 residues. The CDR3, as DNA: TGTGCCAGCAGTCCTCGCTGGGTAGCGGGGCAATACAATGAGCAGTTCTTC. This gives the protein CASSPRWVAGQYNEQFF.

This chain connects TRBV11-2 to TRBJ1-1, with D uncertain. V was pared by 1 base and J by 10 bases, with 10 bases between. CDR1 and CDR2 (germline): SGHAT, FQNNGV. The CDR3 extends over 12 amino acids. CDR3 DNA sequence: TGTGCCAGCAGCTTAGGAGGGTACGGAGCTTTCTTT. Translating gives CASSLGGYGAFF.

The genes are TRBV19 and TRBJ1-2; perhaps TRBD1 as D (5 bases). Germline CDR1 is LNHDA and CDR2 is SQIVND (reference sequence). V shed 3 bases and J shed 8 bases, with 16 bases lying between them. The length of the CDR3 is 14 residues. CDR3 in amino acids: CASSIREARGGYTF. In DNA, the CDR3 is TGTGCCAGTAGTATTCGGGAGGCCCGGGGGGGCTACACCTTC.